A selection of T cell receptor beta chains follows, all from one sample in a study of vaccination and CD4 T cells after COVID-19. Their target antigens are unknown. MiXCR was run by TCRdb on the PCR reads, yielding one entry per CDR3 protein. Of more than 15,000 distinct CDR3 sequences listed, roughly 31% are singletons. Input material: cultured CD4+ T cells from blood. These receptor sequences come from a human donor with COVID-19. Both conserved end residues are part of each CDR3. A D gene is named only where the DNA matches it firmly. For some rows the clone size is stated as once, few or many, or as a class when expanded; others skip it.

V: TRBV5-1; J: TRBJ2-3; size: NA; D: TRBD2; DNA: TGCGCCAGCAGCTTGGTAGCGGGGGTAAGCACAGATACGCAGTATTTT; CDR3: CASSLVAGVSTDTQYF
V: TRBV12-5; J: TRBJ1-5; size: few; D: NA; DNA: TGTGCTAGTGGTTTGGAGTCAGGGCGCAATCAGCCCCAGCATTTT; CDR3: CASGLESGRNQPQHF
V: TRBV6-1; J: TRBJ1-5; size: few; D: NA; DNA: TGTGCCAGCAGTGAAGCAGCCCTTAGCAATCAGCCCCAGCATTTT; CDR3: CASSEAALSNQPQHF
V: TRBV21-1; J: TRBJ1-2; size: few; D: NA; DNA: TGTGCCAGCAGCCGGGACAGGGGGAATGGCTACACCTTC; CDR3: CASSRDRGNGYTF
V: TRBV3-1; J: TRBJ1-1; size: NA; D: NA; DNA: TGTGCCAGCAGCCAAGCGGCCGACAGGAACACTGAAGCTTTCTTT; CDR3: CASSQAADRNTEAFF
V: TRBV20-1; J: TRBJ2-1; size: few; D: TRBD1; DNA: TGCAGTGCTACAGAGACCGGGACAGGATACAATGAGCAGTTCTTC; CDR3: CSATETGTGYNEQFF
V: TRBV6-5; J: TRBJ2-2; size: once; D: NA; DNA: TGTGCCAGCAGTTACTCGACGTTGCCGGTGGGCGGGGAGCTGTTTTTT; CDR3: CASSYSTLPVGGELFF
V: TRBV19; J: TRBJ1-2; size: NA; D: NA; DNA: TGTGCCAGTAGACCATTTGGGCAGACCTCCAACTATGGCTACACCTTC; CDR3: CASRPFGQTSNYGYTF
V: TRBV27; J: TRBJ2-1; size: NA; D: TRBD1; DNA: TGTGCCAGCAGTAGGGCAGGGGGCTACAATGAGCAGTTCTTC; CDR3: CASSRAGGYNEQFF
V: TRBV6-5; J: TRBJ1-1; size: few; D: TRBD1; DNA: TGTGCCAGCAGGTACAGGGGGCAAACTGAAGCTTTCTTT; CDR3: CASRYRGQTEAFF
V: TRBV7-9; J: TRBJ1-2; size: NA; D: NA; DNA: TGTGCCAGCAGCTTCAGAACTGATTCTAACTATGGCTACACCTTC; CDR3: CASSFRTDSNYGYTF
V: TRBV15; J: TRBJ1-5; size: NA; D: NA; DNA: TGTGCCACCAGCAGACCCGAGAGGGTGGATCGGCCCCAGCATTTT; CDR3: CATSRPERVDRPQHF
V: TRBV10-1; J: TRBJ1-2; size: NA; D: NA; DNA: TGCGCCAAACCCGACAGGTGGTATGGCTACACCTTC; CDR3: CAKPDRWYGYTF
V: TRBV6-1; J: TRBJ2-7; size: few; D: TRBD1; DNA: TGTGCCAGCAGCCGGTGGACAGGGGCAAGCTCCTACGAGCAGTACTTC; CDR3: CASSRWTGASSYEQYF
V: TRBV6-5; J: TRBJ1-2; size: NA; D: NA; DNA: TGTGCCAGCAGTTACACCAGGGGAATAGGAGATGGCTACACCTTC; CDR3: CASSYTRGIGDGYTF
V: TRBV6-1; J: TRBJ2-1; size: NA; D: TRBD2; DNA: TGTGCCAGCACTACGGGACTAGCGTCCAATGAGCAGTTCTTC; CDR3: CASTTGLASNEQFF
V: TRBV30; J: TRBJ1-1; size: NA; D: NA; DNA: TGTGCCTGGAGTGGGAAAGGGTTTATGAACACTGAAACTTTCTTT; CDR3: CAWSGKGFMNTETFF
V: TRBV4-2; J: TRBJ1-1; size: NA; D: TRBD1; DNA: TGTGCCAGCAGCCATAGGGACAGCAACACTGAAGCTTTCTTT; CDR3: CASSHRDSNTEAFF
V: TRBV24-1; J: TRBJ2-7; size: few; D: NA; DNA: TGTGCCACCAGTGATTTAGGAGAGCAGTACTTC; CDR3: CATSDLGEQYF
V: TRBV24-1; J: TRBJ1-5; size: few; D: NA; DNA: TGTGCCACCAGTGGCGAATATAGCAATCAGCCCCAGCATTTT; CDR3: CATSGEYSNQPQHF
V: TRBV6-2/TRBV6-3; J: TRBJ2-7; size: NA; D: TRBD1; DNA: TGTGCCAGCAGTTACACACGGGGGGACAGGGTAGCCGACGAGCAGTACTTC; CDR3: CASSYTRGDRVADEQYF
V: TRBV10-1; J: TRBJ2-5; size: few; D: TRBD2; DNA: TGCGCCAGCAAGCGGTTTGGGGCTAGCGGGCCCCAAGAGACCCAGTACTTC; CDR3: CASKRFGASGPQETQYF
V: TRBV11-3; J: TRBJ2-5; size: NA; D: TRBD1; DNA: TGTGCCAGCAGCGGAGACAGGGTATGGGGAGAGACCCAGTACTTC; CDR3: CASSGDRVWGETQYF
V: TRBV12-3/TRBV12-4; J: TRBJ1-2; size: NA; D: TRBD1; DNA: TGTGCCAGCTTGTCCATGGGGACAGGGCGGACTAACTATGGCTACACCTTC; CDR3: CASLSMGTGRTNYGYTF
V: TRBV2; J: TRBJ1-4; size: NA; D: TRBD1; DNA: TGTGCCAGCAGGGAAGAGGACAGGGGTTGGGAAAAACTGTTTTTT; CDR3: CASREEDRGWEKLFF
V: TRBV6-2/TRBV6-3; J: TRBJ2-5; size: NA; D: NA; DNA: TGTGCCAGCACCAACACAGTTCACCAAGAGACCCAGTACTTC; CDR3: CASTNTVHQETQYF
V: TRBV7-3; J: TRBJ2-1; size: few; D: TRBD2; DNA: TGTGCCAGCAGCGTGGGACTAGCGTACAATGAGCAGTTCTTC; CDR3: CASSVGLAYNEQFF
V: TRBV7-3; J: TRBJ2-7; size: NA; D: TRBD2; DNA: TGTGCCAGCAGCAAACTAGCGGGGACAACCTACGAGCAGTACTTC; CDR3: CASSKLAGTTYEQYF
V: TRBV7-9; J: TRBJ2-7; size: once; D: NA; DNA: TGTGCCAGCAGCTCCCGAAACCGCCGGGGCCTTTACGAGCAGTACTTC; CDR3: CASSSRNRRGLYEQYF
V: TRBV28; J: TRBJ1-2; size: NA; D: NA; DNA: TGTGCCAGCAGTTTAAGAGGGTATGGGGATGGCTACACCTTC; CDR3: CASSLRGYGDGYTF
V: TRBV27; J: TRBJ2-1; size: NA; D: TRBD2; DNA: TGTGCCAGCAGTTGGGCTAGCGGGGGGGCTGAGCAGTTCTTC; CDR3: CASSWASGGAEQFF
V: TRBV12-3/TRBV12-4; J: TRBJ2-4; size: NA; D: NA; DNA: TGTGCCAGCAGTTTGGCGGGTAGCAACATTCAGTACTTC; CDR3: CASSLAGSNIQYF
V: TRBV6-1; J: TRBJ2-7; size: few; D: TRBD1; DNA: TGTGCCAGCAGCCGGACAGGGGCACCCACACACTACGAGCAGTACTTC; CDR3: CASSRTGAPTHYEQYF
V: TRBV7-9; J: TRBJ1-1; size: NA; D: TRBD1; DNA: TGTGCCAGCCGGACAGGGATTAACACTGAAGCTTTCTTT; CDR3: CASRTGINTEAFF
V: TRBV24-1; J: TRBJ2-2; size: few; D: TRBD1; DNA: TGTGCCACCAGTGGTACAGGGGACCACACCGGGGAGCTGTTTTTT; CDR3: CATSGTGDHTGELFF
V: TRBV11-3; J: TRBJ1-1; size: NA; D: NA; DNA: TGTGCCAGCAGCTTCAATACTGAAGCTTTCTTT; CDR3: CASSFNTEAFF
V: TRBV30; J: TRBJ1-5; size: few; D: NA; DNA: TGTGCCTGGAGCGACAAGGCCCGGCGAAGCAATCAGCCCCAGCATTTT; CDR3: CAWSDKARRSNQPQHF
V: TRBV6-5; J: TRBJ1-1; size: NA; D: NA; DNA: TGTGCCAGCAGTTTCTTGAACACTGAAGCTTTCTTT; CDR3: CASSFLNTEAFF
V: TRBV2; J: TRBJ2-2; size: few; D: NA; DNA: TGTGCCAGCAGTGTTAGGACTTTCACCGGGGAGCTGTTTTTT; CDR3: CASSVRTFTGELFF
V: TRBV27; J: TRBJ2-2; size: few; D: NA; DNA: TGTGCCAGCAGTCGAGACAGATCGAACACCGGGGAGCTGTTTTTT; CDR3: CASSRDRSNTGELFF
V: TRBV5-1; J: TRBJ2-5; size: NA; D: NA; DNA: TGCGCCAGCGGACCCTCGGGACTGTCTCAAGAGACCCAGTACTTC; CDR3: CASGPSGLSQETQYF